This T cell receptor (beta chain) was recovered during a study of T cells in Graves' hyperthyroidism and ophthalmopathy. This clonotype was recorded only once. CDR3 length equals 15 residues. CDR1 is DFQATT, CDR2 SNEGSKA, per germline (reference sequence). Between the trimmed V and J ends, which lost 4 bases and 3 bases, there was a span of 19 bases. Authors of the study amplified TCR beta CDR3 regions from RNA transcripts. TCR CDR3 underwent first-round RT-PCR with the HTBI primer set. MiXCR, applied by TCRdb to the multiplex PCR reads, yields one record per CDR3 protein. The table records a few hundred thousand distinct CDR3 sequences, about 15% of them present only once.

The V call is TRBV20-1, the J call TRBJ2-7; D uncertain. The source material was blood. The TCR comes from a woman in her twenties or thirties with Graves' hyperthyroidism. CDR3 nucleotides: TGCAGTGCTAACCCTTACCGGACGGACGTCTACGAGCAGTACTTC. It is translated as CSANPYRTDVYEQYF.